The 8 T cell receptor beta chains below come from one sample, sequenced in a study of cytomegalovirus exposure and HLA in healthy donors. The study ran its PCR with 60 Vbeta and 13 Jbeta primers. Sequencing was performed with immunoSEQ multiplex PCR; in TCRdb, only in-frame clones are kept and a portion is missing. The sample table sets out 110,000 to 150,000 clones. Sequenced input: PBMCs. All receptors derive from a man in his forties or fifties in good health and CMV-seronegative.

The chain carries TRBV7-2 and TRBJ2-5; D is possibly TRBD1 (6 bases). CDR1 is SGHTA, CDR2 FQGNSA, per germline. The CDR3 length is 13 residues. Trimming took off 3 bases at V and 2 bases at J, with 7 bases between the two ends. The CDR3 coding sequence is TGTGCCAGCAGCTTTGGGACACAAGAGACCCAGTACTTC. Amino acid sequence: CASSFGTQETQYF. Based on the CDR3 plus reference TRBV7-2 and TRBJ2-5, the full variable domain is GAGVSQSPSNKVTEKGKDVELRCDPISGHTALYWYRQSLGQGLEFLIYFQGNSAPDKSGLPSDRFSAERTGGSVSTLTIQRTQQEDSAVYLCASSFGTQETQYFGPGTRLLVL.

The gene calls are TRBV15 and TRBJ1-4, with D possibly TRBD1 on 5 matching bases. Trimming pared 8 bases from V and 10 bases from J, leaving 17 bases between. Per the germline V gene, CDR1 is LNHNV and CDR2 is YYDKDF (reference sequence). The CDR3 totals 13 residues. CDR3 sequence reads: CATGPRDEGKLFF. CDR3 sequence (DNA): TGTGCCACCGGGCCGCGGGACGAGGGAAAACTGTTTTTT.

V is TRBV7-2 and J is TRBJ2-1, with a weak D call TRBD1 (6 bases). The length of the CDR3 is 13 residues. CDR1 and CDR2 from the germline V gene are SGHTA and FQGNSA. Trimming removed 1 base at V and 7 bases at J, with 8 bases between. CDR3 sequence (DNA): TGTGCCAGCAGCTTAGGAACAGGGAATGAGCAGTTCTTC. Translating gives CASSLGTGNEQFF.

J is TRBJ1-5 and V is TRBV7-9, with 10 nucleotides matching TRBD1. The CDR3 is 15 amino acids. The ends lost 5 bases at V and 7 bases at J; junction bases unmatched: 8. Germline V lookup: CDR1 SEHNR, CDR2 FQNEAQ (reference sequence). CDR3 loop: CASSEGQGFWQPQHF. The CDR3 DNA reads TGTGCCAGCAGCGAGGGACAGGGGTTTTGGCAGCCCCAGCATTTT. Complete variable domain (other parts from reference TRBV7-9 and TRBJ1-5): DTGVSQNPRHKITKRGQNVTFRCDPISEHNRLYWYRQTLGQGPEFLTYFQNEAQLEKSRLLSDRFSAERPKGSFSTLEIQRTEQGDSAMYLCASSEGQGFWQPQHFGDGTRLSIL.

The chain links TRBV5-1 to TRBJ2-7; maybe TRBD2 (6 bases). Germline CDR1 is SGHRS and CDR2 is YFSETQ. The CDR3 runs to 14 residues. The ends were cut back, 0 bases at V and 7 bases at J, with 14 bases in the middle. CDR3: CASSLERGGEEQYF. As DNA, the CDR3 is TGCGCCAGCAGCTTGGAGAGGGGAGGTGAAGAGCAGTACTTC.

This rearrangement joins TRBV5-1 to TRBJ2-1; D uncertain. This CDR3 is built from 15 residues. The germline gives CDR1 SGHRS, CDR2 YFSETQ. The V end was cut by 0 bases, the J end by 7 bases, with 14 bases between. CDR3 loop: CASSLDSVIRNEQFF. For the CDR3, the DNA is TGCGCCAGCAGCTTGGACTCCGTCATCAGGAATGAGCAGTTCTTC. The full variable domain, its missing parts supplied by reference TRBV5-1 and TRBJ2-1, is KAGVTQTPRYLIKTRGQQVTLSCSPISGHRSVSWYQQTPGQGLQFLFEYFSETQRNKGNFPGRFSGRQFSNSRSEMNVSTLELGDSALYLCASSLDSVIRNEQFFGPGTRLTVL.

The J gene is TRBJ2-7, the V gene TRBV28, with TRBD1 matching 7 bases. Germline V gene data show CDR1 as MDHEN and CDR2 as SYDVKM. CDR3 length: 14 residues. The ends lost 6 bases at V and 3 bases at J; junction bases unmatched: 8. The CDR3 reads CASRGTGTDYEQYF. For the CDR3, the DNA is TGTGCCAGCAGGGGAACCGGGACAGACTACGAGCAGTACTTC.

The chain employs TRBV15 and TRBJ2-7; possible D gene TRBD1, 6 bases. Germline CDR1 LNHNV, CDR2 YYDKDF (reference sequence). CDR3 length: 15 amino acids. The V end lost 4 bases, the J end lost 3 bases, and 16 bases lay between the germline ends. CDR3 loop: CATSMPATGRYEQYF. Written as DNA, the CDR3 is TGTGCCACCAGCATGCCCGCGACAGGCCGCTACGAGCAGTACTTC.